A selection of T cell receptor beta chains follows, all from one sample in a study of T cells in Graves' hyperthyroidism and ophthalmopathy. One entry per CDR3 protein results from TCRdb running MiXCR on the multiplex PCR reads. The sample yields hundreds of thousands of distinct CDR3 sequences, about 24% seen once. Sequencing used blood. The receptors originated from a woman aged 30 to 39 with Graves' ophthalmopathy. Each CDR3 is given with its conserved first and last residue. The D gene is left open where the match is weak. Clone size is stated in some rows and not others, as once, few, many or a class when expanded.

v_call	j_call	clone_size	d_call	cdr3_aa	cdr3_nt
TRBV12-3/TRBV12-4	TRBJ2-7	few	-	CASSRAGGVAYEQYF	TGTGCCAGCAGCCGGGCTGGAGGGGTGGCCTACGAGCAGTACTTC
TRBV15	TRBJ2-2	many	-	CATSRSLNTGELFF	TGTGCCACCAGCAGGTCACTGAACACCGGGGAGCTGTTTTTT
TRBV6-2/TRBV6-3	TRBJ2-5	-	-	CASSGLRWETQYF	TGTGCCAGCAGCGGTCTACGATGGGAGACCCAGTACTTC
TRBV20-1	TRBJ1-2	many	-	CSARPGAGYTF	TGCAGTGCTAGACCTGGGGCTGGCTACACCTTC
TRBV7-6	TRBJ2-6	-	-	CASSLNSRANVLTF	TGTGCCAGCAGCTTAAACAGCAGGGCCAACGTCCTGACTTTC
TRBV11-2	TRBJ1-3	-	-	CASSLGGTYYSGNTIYF	TGTGCCAGCAGCTTAGGAGGGACGTACTACTCTGGAAACACCATATATTTT
TRBV6-5	TRBJ1-5	-	TRBD1	CASSYGQGESQPQHF	TGTGCCAGCAGTTACGGACAGGGGGAAAGCCAGCCCCAGCATTTT
TRBV16	TRBJ1-2	few	-	CASSQLDLSESWGYGYTF	TGTGCCAGCAGCCAACTCGACTTGTCGGAGTCTTGGGGGTATGGCTACACCTTC
TRBV2	TRBJ2-3	few	-	CAKKKTGPTDTQYF	TGTGCCAAAAAAAAGACAGGACCCACAGATACGCAGTATTTT
TRBV6-1	TRBJ1-1	few	-	CASSQDRSSLNTEAFF	TGTGCCAGCAGCCAAGATAGGTCCAGTCTGAACACTGAAGCTTTCTTT
TRBV11-1	TRBJ2-7	-	-	CASSWRQSPIREQYF	TGTGCCAGCAGCTGGAGACAGAGCCCCATACGTGAGCAGTACTTC
TRBV6-1	TRBJ2-6	-	-	CASSAGGVIGANVLTF	TGTGCCAGCAGTGCCGGAGGGGTGATCGGGGCCAACGTCCTGACTTTC
TRBV18	TRBJ1-1	few	-	CASSPIARTENTEAFF	TGTGCCAGCTCACCGATCGCCCGGACGGAGAACACTGAAGCTTTCTTT
TRBV18	TRBJ1-1	-	-	CASSQVQGPAFF	TGTGCCAGCTCACAGGTTCAAGGGCCAGCTTTCTTT
TRBV19	TRBJ2-3	-	TRBD2	CATTRGLVGTDTQYF	TGTGCCACCACGAGGGGACTAGTCGGCACAGATACGCAGTATTTT
TRBV10-3	TRBJ1-2	-	-	CAISGETGPTNGYTF	TGTGCCATCAGTGGGGAGACAGGTCCCACCAATGGCTACACCTTC
TRBV6-2/TRBV6-3	TRBJ2-5	-	TRBD2	CASSSPTSGGGKETQYF	TGTGCCAGCAGTTCACCAACTAGCGGGGGGGGGAAGGAGACCCAGTACTTC
TRBV12-3/TRBV12-4	TRBJ2-5	-	-	CASSSGMQETQYF	TGTGCCAGCAGTTCAGGGATGCAAGAGACCCAGTACTTC
TRBV29-1	TRBJ2-7	few	-	CSGSDLSPYEQYF	TGCAGCGGAAGTGATCTTTCCCCCTACGAGCAGTACTTC
TRBV18	TRBJ1-2	-	-	CASSPSVRERSYTF	TGTGCCAGCTCACCATCCGTAAGGGAGAGGAGCTACACCTTC
TRBV12-3/TRBV12-4	TRBJ1-1	-	-	CASTTFTETEAFF	TGTGCCAGCACCACCTTTACAGAGACTGAAGCTTTCTTT
TRBV7-2	TRBJ2-5	many	-	CASSSERETQYF	TGTGCCAGCAGCTCCGAACGGGAGACCCAGTACTTC
TRBV20-1	TRBJ1-2	few	-	CSASFRDYGYTF	TGCAGTGCTAGCTTCAGGGACTATGGCTACACCTTC
TRBV20-1	TRBJ2-2	many	-	CSANRRNTGELFF	TGCAGTGCTAATCGCAGGAACACCGGGGAGCTGTTTTTT
TRBV6-2/TRBV6-3	TRBJ2-4	many	-	CASKTDTSPLAKNIQYF	TGTGCCAGCAAGACGGACACGTCTCCGTTAGCCAAAAACATTCAGTACTTC
TRBV12-3/TRBV12-4	TRBJ1-1	many	-	CASIAGSTEAFF	TGTGCCAGCATCGCAGGGTCCACTGAAGCTTTCTTT
TRBV2	TRBJ1-1	many	-	CASSEAGPNYTEAFF	TGTGCCAGCAGTGAAGCGGGGCCAAACTACACTGAAGCTTTCTTT
TRBV12-3/TRBV12-4	TRBJ1-2	many	-	CASAGRFSYTF	TGTGCCAGCGCGGGGAGGTTCTCCTACACCTTC
TRBV12-3/TRBV12-4	TRBJ1-6	-	-	CASSFGRGIGWSPLHF	TGTGCCAGCAGTTTTGGCCGGGGGATAGGTTGGTCACCCCTCCACTTT
TRBV6-1	TRBJ2-5	-	TRBD2	CASSDSSGGRETQYF	TGTGCCAGCAGTGATAGTAGCGGGGGGCGGGAGACCCAGTACTTC
TRBV2	TRBJ1-1	many	TRBD1	CASRATGGLPNTEAFF	TGTGCCAGCAGAGCCACAGGGGGTCTTCCCAACACTGAAGCTTTCTTT
TRBV6-2/TRBV6-3	TRBJ2-7	many	TRBD1	CASSYEDRQTYEQYF	TGTGCCAGCAGTTACGAGGACAGGCAGACCTACGAGCAGTACTTC
TRBV20-1	TRBJ2-2	few	-	CSADFGVAGELFF	TGCAGTGCCGATTTCGGGGTTGCCGGGGAGCTGTTTTTT
TRBV6-5	TRBJ2-7	few	TRBD1	CASSWDRRLYEQYF	TGTGCCAGCAGTTGGGACAGGAGACTGTACGAGCAGTACTTC
TRBV6-2/TRBV6-3	TRBJ1-2	many	-	CASSYGPGSGYTF	TGTGCCAGCAGTTACGGTCCGGGAAGCGGCTACACCTTC
TRBV12-3/TRBV12-4	TRBJ1-1	-	-	CASRRRDHAEAFF	TGTGCCAGCAGACGCAGGGACCACGCTGAAGCTTTCTTT
TRBV20-1	TRBJ2-7	many	-	CSAKSGRAYEQYF	TGCAGTGCAAAATCTGGAAGGGCCTACGAGCAGTACTTC
TRBV7-2	TRBJ1-5	many	-	CASSFAYMGNQPQHF	TGTGCCAGCAGCTTCGCCTACATGGGAAATCAGCCCCAGCATTTT
TRBV28	TRBJ2-2	many	-	CASRWGRKNTGELFF	TGTGCCAGCAGATGGGGACGGAAGAACACCGGGGAGCTGTTTTTT
TRBV7-3	TRBJ1-2	-	TRBD1	CASSLMSPGTGGVGGYTF	TGTGCCAGCAGCTTAATGTCCCCCGGGACAGGCGGCGTAGGAGGCTACACCTTC
TRBV20-1	TRBJ1-1	many	TRBD1	CSARDVRDRDTEAFF	TGCAGTGCTAGAGATGTCCGGGACAGGGACACTGAAGCTTTCTTT
TRBV6-1	TRBJ1-1	-	-	CASSGAEGPTYTEAFF	TGTGCCAGCAGTGGGGCTGAGGGACCCACGTACACTGAAGCTTTCTTT
TRBV12-3/TRBV12-4	TRBJ1-1	many	TRBD1	CASSLRQGGTEAFF	TGTGCCAGCAGTTTGAGACAGGGGGGCACTGAAGCTTTCTTT
TRBV6-2/TRBV6-3	TRBJ1-2	many	TRBD1	CASGTGGYGYTF	TGTGCCAGCGGGACAGGGGGCTATGGCTACACCTTC
TRBV6-1	TRBJ2-7	few	-	CASLGTRVDEQYF	TGTGCCAGCCTCGGGACCCGCGTCGACGAGCAGTACTTC
TRBV12-3/TRBV12-4	TRBJ2-7	few	-	CASSFGRHIHYEQYF	TGTGCCAGCAGTTTCGGACGCCATATCCACTACGAGCAGTACTTC
TRBV6-5	TRBJ2-5	few	-	CASSYGQKEGTQYF	TGTGCCAGCAGTTACGGCCAGAAAGAGGGGACCCAGTACTTC
TRBV6-1	TRBJ1-2	-	-	CASRPTGHLLYTF	TGTGCCAGCAGACCGACGGGACATCTTCTCTACACCTTC
TRBV5-1	TRBJ2-7	many	TRBD1	CASSLAPGQSSYEQYF	TGCGCCAGCAGCCTCGCCCCGGGACAGAGCTCCTACGAGCAGTACTTC
TRBV2	TRBJ2-7	many	-	CASSLSEQYF	TGTGCCAGCAGCCTCAGCGAGCAGTACTTC
TRBV2	TRBJ2-7	many	TRBD1	CASGAQGAHYEQYF	TGTGCCAGCGGGGCACAGGGGGCCCATTACGAGCAGTACTTC
TRBV6-2/TRBV6-3	TRBJ1-5	many	-	CASRRMTGGNQPQHF	TGTGCCAGCCGTCGAATGACGGGAGGCAATCAGCCCCAGCATTTT